A single sample gave rise to the 3 T cell receptor beta chains below, sequenced in a study of blood T cell repertoires in COVID-19. The data were produced by immunoSEQ multiplex PCR, yet TCRdb's version contains in-frame clones alone and is incomplete. The sample contains some 300,000 clones, roughly 91% of which appear only once. The specimen sequenced was PBMCs or T cells enriched from blood (not recorded which). The receptor source for this set is a woman aged 50 to 65 who had been exposed to COVID-19.

The V and J genes are TRBV5-1 and TRBJ2-3; 7 bases match TRBD2. CDR1 is SGHRS, CDR2 YFSETQ, per germline. V gave up 0 bases and J gave up 4 bases; unmatched junction bases: 14. CDR3 length: 18 amino acids. Here the CDR3 reads CASSLEGSGQGGADTQYF. In nucleotides, the CDR3 is TGCGCCAGCAGCTTGGAAGGTAGTGGGCAGGGAGGGGCAGATACGCAGTATTTT.

The chain is built from TRBV28 and TRBJ1-5; D is ambiguous. Per germline, CDR1 MDHEN and CDR2 SYDVKM. Trimming left V 6 bases short and J 1 base short, with 10 bases between. This CDR3 spans 14 amino acids. The CDR3 region has the DNA TGTGCCAGCAGAGGTTCGGGGAGCAATCAGCCCCAGCATTTT. This translates into CASRGSGSNQPQHF.

This clone was found a few times. This rearrangement joins TRBV5-6 to TRBJ2-1, with D possibly matching TRBD2 (6 bases). Germline loops: CDR1 SGHDT, CDR2 YYEEEE. The V and J ends lost 4 bases and 3 bases respectively, with 17 bases between them. This CDR3 comprises 16 residues. The DNA of the CDR3 is TGTGCCAGCAGCCCCGGCGCGGGGTCTAGCTACAATGAGCAGTTCTTC. Amino acids: CASSPGAGSSYNEQFF.